This TCR beta chain was obtained from a study of naive and memory T cell subsets. Four PCR rounds used nested alpha and beta constant region primers plus the SP2 primer. TCRdb redid the calling of the 5' RACE reads with MiXCR, one entry per CDR3 protein. This sample has approximately 58,000 distinct CDR3 sequences, with under 8.5% found just once. The CDR3 runs 13 residues. With 6 bases clipped from V and 7 bases from J, the junction kept 2 bases outside the gene matches. Germline V CDR1 and CDR2: SQVTM, ANQGSEA. The library had UMIs added by 3' ligation of an oligonucleotide to TCR cDNA. This clonotype was detected only a few times.

This TCR derives from a male donor in good health. This chain links TRBV29-1 with TRBJ1-6, with TRBD1 matching 11 bases. The CDR3: CSVRTGGNSPLHF. As DNA, the CDR3 is TGCAGCGTCCGGACAGGGGGCAATTCACCCCTCCACTTT.